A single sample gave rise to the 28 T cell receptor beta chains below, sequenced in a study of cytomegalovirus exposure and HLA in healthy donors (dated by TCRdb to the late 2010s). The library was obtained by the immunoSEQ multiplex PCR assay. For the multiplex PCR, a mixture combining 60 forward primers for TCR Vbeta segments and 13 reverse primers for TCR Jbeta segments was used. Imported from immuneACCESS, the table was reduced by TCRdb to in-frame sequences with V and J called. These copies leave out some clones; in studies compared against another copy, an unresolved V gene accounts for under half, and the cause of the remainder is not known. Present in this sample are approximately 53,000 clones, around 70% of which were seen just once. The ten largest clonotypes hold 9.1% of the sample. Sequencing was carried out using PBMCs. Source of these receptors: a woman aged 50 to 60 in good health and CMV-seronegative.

CDR3: CASSQDPGVGVEKLFF. DNA of the CDR3: TGTGCCAGCAGCCAAGATCCGGGGGTGGGAGTTGAAAAACTGTTTTTT. The chain carries TRBV4-2 and TRBJ1-4; maybe TRBD1 (5 bases). Trimming removed 0 bases from V and 7 bases from J, with 15 bases in between. The CDR3 totals 16 residues. The germline V gene encodes CDR1 LGHNA and CDR2 YNFKEQ.

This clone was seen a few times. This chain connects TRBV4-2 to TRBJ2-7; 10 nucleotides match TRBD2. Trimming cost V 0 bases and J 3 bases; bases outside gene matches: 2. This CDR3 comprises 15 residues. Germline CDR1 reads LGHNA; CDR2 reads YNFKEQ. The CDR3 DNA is TGTGCCAGCAGCCAAGACTCTAGCGGGAGCTACGAGCAGTACTTC. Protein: CASSQDSSGSYEQYF.

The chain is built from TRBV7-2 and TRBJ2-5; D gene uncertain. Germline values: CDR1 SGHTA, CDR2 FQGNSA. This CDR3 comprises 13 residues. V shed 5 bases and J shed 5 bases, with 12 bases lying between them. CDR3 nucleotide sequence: TGTGCCAGCAGCACCCCTGCCGGTGAGACCCAGTACTTC. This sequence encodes CASSTPAGETQYF. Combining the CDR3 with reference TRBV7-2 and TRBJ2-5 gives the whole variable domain GAGVSQSPSNKVTEKGKDVELRCDPISGHTALYWYRQSLGQGLEFLIYFQGNSAPDKSGLPSDRFSAERTGGSVSTLTIQRTQQEDSAVYLCASSTPAGETQYFGPGTRLLVL.

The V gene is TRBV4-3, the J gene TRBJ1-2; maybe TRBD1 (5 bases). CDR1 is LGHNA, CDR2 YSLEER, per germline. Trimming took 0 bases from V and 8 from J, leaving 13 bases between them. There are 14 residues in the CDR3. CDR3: CASSQEGWQGGYTF. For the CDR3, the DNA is TGCGCCAGCAGCCAAGAGGGTTGGCAGGGCGGCTACACCTTC.

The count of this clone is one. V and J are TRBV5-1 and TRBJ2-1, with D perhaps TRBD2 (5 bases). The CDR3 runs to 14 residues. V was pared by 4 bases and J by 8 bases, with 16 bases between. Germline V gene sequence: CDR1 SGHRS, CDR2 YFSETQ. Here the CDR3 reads CASSTREFGDEQFF. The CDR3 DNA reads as TGCGCCAGCAGCACTAGGGAGTTTGGCGATGAGCAGTTCTTC.

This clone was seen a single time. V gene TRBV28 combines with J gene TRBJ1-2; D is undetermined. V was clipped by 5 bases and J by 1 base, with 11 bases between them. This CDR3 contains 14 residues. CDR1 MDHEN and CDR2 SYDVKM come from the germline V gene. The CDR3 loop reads CASSPIGINYGYTF. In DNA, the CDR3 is TGTGCCAGCAGTCCTATCGGTATTAACTATGGCTACACCTTC.

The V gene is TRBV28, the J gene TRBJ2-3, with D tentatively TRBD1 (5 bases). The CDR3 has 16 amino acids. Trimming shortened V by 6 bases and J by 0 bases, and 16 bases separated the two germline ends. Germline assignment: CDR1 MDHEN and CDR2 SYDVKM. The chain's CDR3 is CASSPWGGGSTDTQYF. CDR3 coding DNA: TGTGCCAGCAGCCCTTGGGGCGGCGGAAGCACAGATACGCAGTATTTT.

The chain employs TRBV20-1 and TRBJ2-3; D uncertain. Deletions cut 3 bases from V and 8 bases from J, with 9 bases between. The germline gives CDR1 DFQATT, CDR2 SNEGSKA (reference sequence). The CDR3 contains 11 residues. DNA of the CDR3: TGCAGTGCTAGCACAGAGCCTACGCAGTATTTT. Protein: CSASTEPTQYF.

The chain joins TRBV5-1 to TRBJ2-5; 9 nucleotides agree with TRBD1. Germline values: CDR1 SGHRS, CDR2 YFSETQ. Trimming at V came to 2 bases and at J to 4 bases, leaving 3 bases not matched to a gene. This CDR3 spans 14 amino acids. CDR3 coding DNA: TGCGCCAGCAGCTTAGGGACAGGGAGAGAGACCCAGTACTTC. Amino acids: CASSLGTGRETQYF. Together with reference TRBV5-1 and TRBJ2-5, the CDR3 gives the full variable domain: KAGVTQTPRYLIKTRGQQVTLSCSPISGHRSVSWYQQTPGQGLQFLFEYFSETQRNKGNFPGRFSGRQFSNSRSEMNVSTLELGDSALYLCASSLGTGRETQYFGPGTRLLVL.

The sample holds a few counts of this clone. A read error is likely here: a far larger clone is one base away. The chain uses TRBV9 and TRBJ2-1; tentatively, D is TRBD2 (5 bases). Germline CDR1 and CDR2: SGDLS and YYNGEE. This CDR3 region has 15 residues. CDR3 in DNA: TGTCCCAGCAGCGTAAGGAACGGGATCGGCAATGAGCAGTTCTTC. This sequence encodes CPSSVRNGIGNEQFF. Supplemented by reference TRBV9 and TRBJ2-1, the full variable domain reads DSGVTQTPKHLITATGQRVTLRCSPRSGDLSVYWYQQSLDQGLQFLIQYYNGEERAKGNILERFSAQQFPDLHSELNLSSLELGDSALYFCPSSVRNGIGNEQFFGPGTRLTVL.

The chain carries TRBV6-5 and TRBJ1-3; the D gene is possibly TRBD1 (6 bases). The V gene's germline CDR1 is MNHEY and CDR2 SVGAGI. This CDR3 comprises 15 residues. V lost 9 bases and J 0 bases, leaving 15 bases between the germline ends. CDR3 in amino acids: CASMQGSRSGNTIYF. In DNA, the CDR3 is TGTGCCAGTATGCAGGGGAGCCGCTCTGGAAACACCATATATTTT.

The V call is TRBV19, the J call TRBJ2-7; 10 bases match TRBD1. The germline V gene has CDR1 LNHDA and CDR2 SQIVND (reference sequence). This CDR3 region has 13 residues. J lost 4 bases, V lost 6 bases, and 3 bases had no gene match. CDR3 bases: TGTGCCAGTAGGTTGGGACAGGGGTACGAGCAGTACTTC. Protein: CASRLGQGYEQYF.

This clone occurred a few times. The CDR3 coding sequence is TGTGCCAGCAGGGCAGGATCCACTGAAGCTTTCTTT. This encodes CASRAGSTEAFF. This chain uses TRBV2 with TRBJ1-1; the D is unclear. This CDR3 contains 12 residues. Trimming cost V 6 bases and J 4 bases, with 9 bases left between them. From germline, CDR1 is SNHLY and CDR2 FYNNEI.

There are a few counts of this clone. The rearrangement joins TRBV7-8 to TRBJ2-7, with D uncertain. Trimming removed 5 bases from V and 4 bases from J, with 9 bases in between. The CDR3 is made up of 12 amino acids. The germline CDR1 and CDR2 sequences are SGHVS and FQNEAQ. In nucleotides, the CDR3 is TGTGCCAGCAGCCCGCTAGGTTACGAGCAGTACTTC. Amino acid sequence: CASSPLGYEQYF.

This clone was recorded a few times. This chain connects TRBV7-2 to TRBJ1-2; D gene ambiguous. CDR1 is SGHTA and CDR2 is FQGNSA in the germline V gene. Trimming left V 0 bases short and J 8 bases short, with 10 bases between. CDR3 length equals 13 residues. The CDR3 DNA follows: TGTGCCAGCAGCTTAGCTGCAGGTGAAGGCTACACCTTC. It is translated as CASSLAAGEGYTF.

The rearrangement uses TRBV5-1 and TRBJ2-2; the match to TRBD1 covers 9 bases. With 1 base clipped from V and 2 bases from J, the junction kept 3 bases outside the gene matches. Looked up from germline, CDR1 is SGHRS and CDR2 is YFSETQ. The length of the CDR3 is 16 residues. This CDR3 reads CASSLQGQGNTGELFF. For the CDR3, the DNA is TGCGCCAGCAGCTTGCAGGGACAGGGAAACACCGGGGAGCTGTTTTTT. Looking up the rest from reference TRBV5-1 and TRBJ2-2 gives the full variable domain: KAGVTQTPRYLIKTRGQQVTLSCSPISGHRSVSWYQQTPGQGLQFLFEYFSETQRNKGNFPGRFSGRQFSNSRSEMNVSTLELGDSALYLCASSLQGQGNTGELFFGEGSRLTVL.

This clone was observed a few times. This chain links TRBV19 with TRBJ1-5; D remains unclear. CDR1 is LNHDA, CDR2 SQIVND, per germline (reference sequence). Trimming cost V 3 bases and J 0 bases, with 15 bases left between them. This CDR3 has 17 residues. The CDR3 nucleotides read TGTGCCAGTAGTATCGACGGGAAACGGTATAGCAATCAGCCCCAGCATTTT. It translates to CASSIDGKRYSNQPQHF.

CDR3 residues: CASSDGLYNEQFF. The DNA for the CDR3 is TGTGCCAGCAGCGACGGACTGTACAATGAGCAGTTCTTC. The chain combines TRBV9 with TRBJ2-1; D possibly corresponds to TRBD2 (5 bases). Trimming pared 3 bases from V and 4 bases from J, leaving 8 bases between. In germline, CDR1 is SGDLS, CDR2 YYNGEE. The CDR3 has 13 amino acids.

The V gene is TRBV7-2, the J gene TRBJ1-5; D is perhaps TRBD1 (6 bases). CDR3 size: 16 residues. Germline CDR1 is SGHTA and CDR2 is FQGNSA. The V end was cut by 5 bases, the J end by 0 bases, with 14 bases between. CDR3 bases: TGTGCCAGCAGCCCGTACAGGGTTAATAGCAATCAGCCCCAGCATTTT. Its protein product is CASSPYRVNSNQPQHF.

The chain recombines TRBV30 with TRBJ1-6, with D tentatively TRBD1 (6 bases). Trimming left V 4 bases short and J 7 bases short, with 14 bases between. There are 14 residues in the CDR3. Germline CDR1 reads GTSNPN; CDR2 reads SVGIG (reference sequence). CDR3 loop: CAWTLGAANSPLHF. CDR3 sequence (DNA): TGTGCCTGGACCCTGGGGGCCGCGAATTCACCCCTCCACTTT.

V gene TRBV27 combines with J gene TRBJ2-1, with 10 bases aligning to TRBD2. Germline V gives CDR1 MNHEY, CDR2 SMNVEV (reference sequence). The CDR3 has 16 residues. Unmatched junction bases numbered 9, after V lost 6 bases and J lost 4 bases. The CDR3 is CASRSSGTSEYNEQFF. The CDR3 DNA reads TGTGCCAGCAGATCCTCCGGGACTAGCGAGTACAATGAGCAGTTCTTC.

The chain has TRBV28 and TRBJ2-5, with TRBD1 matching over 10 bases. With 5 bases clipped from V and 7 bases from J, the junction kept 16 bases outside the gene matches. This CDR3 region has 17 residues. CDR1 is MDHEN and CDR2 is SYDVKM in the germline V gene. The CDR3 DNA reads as TGTGCCAGCAGTGGGGGGGCCCCGGGACAGGGGTGGGGGACCCAGTACTTC. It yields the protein CASSGGAPGQGWGTQYF.

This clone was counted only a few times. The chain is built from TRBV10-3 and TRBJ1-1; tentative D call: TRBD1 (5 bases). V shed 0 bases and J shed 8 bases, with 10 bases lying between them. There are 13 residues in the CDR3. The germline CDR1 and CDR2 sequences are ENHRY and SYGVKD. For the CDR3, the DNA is TGTGCCATCAGTGAGTCGAGTGACAGCGAAGCTTTCTTT. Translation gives CAISESSDSEAFF.

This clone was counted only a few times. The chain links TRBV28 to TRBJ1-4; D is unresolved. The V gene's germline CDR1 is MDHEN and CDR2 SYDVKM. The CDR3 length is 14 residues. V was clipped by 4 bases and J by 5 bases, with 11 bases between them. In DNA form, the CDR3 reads TGTGCCAGCAGTTCTTACGGTGCCAATGAAAAACTGTTTTTT. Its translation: CASSSYGANEKLFF.

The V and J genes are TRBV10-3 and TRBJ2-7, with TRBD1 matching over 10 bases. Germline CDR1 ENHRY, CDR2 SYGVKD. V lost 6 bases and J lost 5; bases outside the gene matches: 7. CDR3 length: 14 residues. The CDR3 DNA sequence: TGTGCCATCAGAACCGGGACAGGGGCCCACGAGCAGTACTTC. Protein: CAIRTGTGAHEQYF.

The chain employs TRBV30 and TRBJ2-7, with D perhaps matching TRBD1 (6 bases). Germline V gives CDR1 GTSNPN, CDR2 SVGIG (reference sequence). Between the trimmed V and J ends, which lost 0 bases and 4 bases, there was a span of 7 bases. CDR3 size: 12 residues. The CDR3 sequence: CAWSVTGYEQYF. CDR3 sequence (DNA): TGTGCCTGGAGTGTAACAGGGTACGAGCAGTACTTC.

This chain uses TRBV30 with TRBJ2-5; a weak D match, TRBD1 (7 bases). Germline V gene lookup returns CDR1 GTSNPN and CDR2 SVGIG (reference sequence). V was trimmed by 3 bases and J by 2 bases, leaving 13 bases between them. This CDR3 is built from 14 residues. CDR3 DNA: TGTGCCTGGAGGATCCAGGGGGGACAAGAGACCCAGTACTTC. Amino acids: CAWRIQGGQETQYF.

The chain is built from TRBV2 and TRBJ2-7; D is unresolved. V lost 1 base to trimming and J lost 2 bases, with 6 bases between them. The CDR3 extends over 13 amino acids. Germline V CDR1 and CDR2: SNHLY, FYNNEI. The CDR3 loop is CASSEGSAYEQYF. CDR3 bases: TGTGCCAGCAGTGAAGGGTCAGCCTACGAGCAGTACTTC.